This TCR beta chain was documented in a study of shared clonotypes between healthy human individuals. Donors were Caucasian adults residing in Nashville, Tennessee, USA. Repertoires were generated with immunoSEQ multiplex PCR, while TCRdb's copy carries only in-frame clones and drops some. The sample records approximately 1,000,000 clones, about 80% being singletons. About this clone itself: Its antigen is unidentified.

Study results and limitations: The study found roughly 5% of naive CD4 clonotypes shared across a few donors. Clonotype sharing among donors was expected to depend on sequencing depth.

The V gene end was trimmed by 3 bases and the J gene end by 5 bases; junction bases not matched to a gene: 4. Germline assignment: CDR1 SGHRS and CDR2 YFSETQ. The CDR3 length is 15 residues. Sequencing was carried out using memory CD4+ T cells from PBMCs. Specified subset: CD45RA-negative fraction. V is TRBV5-1 and J is TRBJ2-1, with 11 bases lining up with TRBD2. This TCR was recovered from a man between 18 and 35 years old in good health. Some clones in this sample may be carry-over from other donors' samples. CDR3 region: CASSSGLAVNNEQFF. The DNA of the CDR3 is TGCGCCAGCAGCTCGGGACTAGCGGTGAACAATGAGCAGTTCTTC.